This entry lists 4 T cell receptor beta chains sequenced from one sample in a study of PD-L1 blockade in urothelial cancer. Time point described: pretreatment peripheral blood. TCRdb's table, derived via immunoSEQ multiplex PCR, lists solely in-frame clones and lacks some. This sample has 90,000 or so clones, with almost 90% found just once. Specimen: PBMCs, collected around atezolizumab (anti-PD-L1) treatment. These receptors were taken from a man aged 55 to 70 with urothelial cancer.

This sequence joins TRBV5-5 and TRBJ2-7; D is perhaps TRBD1 (8 bases). Germline-derived CDR1 and CDR2 are SGHKS and YYEKEE (reference sequence). Trimming removed 0 bases from V and 2 bases from J, with 18 bases in between. CDR3 length: 17 amino acids. The CDR3 loop reads CASSLGTGGQDPYEQYF. The CDR3 coding sequence is TGTGCCAGCAGCTTGGGCACGGGGGGACAGGACCCCTACGAGCAGTACTTC.

CDR3 sequence (DNA): TGTGCCAGCAGCGGCGGGGGGCGGGTCAATGAGCAGTTCTTC. Translated: CASSGGGRVNEQFF. The chain links TRBV5-4 to TRBJ2-1; TRBD2 matches at 8 bases. The trim removed 4 bases at V and 6 bases at J, leaving 6 bases unmatched. The CDR3 covers 14 residues. CDR1 and CDR2 from the germline V gene are SGHNT and YYREEE (reference sequence).

This sequence joins TRBV7-2 and TRBJ2-7; 9 nucleotides match TRBD1. Germline V gene lookup returns CDR1 SGHTA and CDR2 FQGNSA. V was clipped by 3 bases and J by 2 bases; unmatched bases: 14. The CDR3 is 18 residues long. The CDR3 protein is CASSFKEGMGTGTYEQYF. The CDR3 region has the DNA TGTGCCAGCAGCTTCAAGGAGGGTATGGGGACAGGGACCTACGAGCAGTACTTC.

J is TRBJ2-7 and V is TRBV11-3; no definite D call. Per the germline V gene, CDR1 is SGHNT and CDR2 is YENEEA. There are 13 residues in the CDR3. V was trimmed by 3 bases and J by 1 base, leaving 7 bases between them. The CDR3 protein is CASSLQVSYEQYF. CDR3 sequence (DNA): TGTGCCAGCAGCTTGCAGGTTTCCTACGAGCAGTACTTC. Using reference TRBV11-3 and TRBJ2-7 for the parts outside the CDR3, the full variable domain is EAGVVQSPRYKIIEKKQPVAFWCNPISGHNTLYWYLQNLGQGPELLIRYENEEAVDDSQLPKDRFSAERLKGVDSTLKIQPAELGDSAVYLCASSLQVSYEQYFGPGTRLTVT.